The 9 T cell receptor beta chains below all came from one sample that was sequenced in a study of vaccination effects on CD4 cells after COVID-19. These receptors' antigens are unknown. Peptide-pool stimulation followed by sequencing identified expanded antigen-specific CD4+ clonotypes in the ViraFEST assay. Isolation of CD4+ T cells took place after less than twelve days of culture. All study participants received two doses of BNT162b2 or mRNA-1273 vaccine. TCRdb keeps only in-frame clones here, not all; method: immunoSEQ multiplex PCR. The table lists roughly 71,000 clones, around four fifths of them singletons, with more than 0.9% in the top ten. The sample here was CD4+ T cells from PBMCs cultured with HCoV-OC43 spike peptides, taken after COVID-19 vaccination. Indicated subset: HCoV-OC43 spike overlapping peptide pool stimulation. Receptor source: a human donor who received a COVID-19 vaccine.

J is TRBJ1-2 and V is TRBV6-5, with D possibly TRBD1 on 6 matching bases. V gave up 2 bases and J gave up 8 bases, with 18 bases separating them. CDR1 is MNHEY and CDR2 is SVGAGI in the germline V gene. The CDR3 covers 15 residues. The CDR3: CASSYMNGGRGGYTF. DNA of the CDR3: TGTGCCAGCAGTTACATGAACGGGGGGCGCGGGGGCTACACCTTC.

The V call is TRBV10-1, the J call TRBJ2-4; D gene ambiguous. This CDR3 has 17 residues. CDR1 and CDR2 (germline): WNHNN, SYGVQD (reference sequence). V was cut by 0 bases and J by 0 bases, with 12 bases left in between. The CDR3 DNA follows: TGCGCCAGCAGTGAGTCTAGAGGTCTTCTAGCCAAAAACATTCAGTACTTC. Its translation: CASSESRGLLAKNIQYF.

There are a few counts of this clone. The chain couples TRBV5-4 to TRBJ2-1, with D perhaps matching TRBD1 or TRBD2 (5 bases each). Trimming cost V 4 bases and J 8 bases, with 16 bases left between them. This CDR3 region has 14 residues. CDR1 is SGHNT, CDR2 YYREEE, per germline (reference sequence). Written as DNA, the CDR3 is TGTGCCAGCAGCCCCGGGACGGCCCCCCATGAGCAGTTCTTC. Translating gives CASSPGTAPHEQFF.

V usage is TRBV28 and J usage is TRBJ1-4, with 12 bases identical to TRBD1. Trimming cost V 2 bases and J 8 bases; bases outside gene matches: 3. The CDR3 covers 15 residues. CDR1 is MDHEN and CDR2 is SYDVKM in the germline V gene. CDR3 nucleotide sequence: TGTGCCAGCAGTTTAATAGGGACAGGGGGCGAAAAACTGTTTTTT. Translation: CASSLIGTGGEKLFF. Variable domain in full (rest from reference TRBV28 and TRBJ1-4): DVKVTQSSRYLVKRTGEKVFLECVQDMDHENMFWYRQDPGLGLRLIYFSYDVKMKEKGDIPEGYSVSREKKERFSLILESASTNQTSMYLCASSLIGTGGEKLFFGSGTQLSVL.

The chain carries TRBV18 and TRBJ1-2, with 9 bases lining up with TRBD1. Germline-derived CDR1 and CDR2 are KGHSH and LQKENI. Germline trimming cut 8 bases from V and 5 bases from J; bases unmatched to any gene: 3. The CDR3 length is 12 residues. This CDR3 reads CASMGTGYGYTF. The CDR3 nucleotides read TGTGCCAGCATGGGGACAGGGTATGGCTACACCTTC. The full variable domain, completed using reference TRBV18 and TRBJ1-2, is NAGVMQNPRHLVRRRGQEARLRCSPMKGHSHVYWYRQLPEEGLKFMVYLQKENIIDESGMPKERFSAEFPKEGPSILRIQQVVRGDSAAYFCASMGTGYGYTFGSGTRLTVV.

Remarks on this clone: The germline gene is not matched at one end of the junction; a read error may be the cause. The gene calls are TRBV29-1 and TRBJ1-1, with D tentatively TRBD1 (5 bases). The germline gives CDR1 SQVTM, CDR2 ANQGSEA. The CDR3 runs 10 residues. Here the CDR3 reads CSVEPGRSLF. In DNA, the CDR3 is TGCAGCGTTGAGCCGGGACGCTCCCTCTTT.

The chain is built from TRBV7-3 and TRBJ2-1; D assignment may be TRBD1 or TRBD2 (5 bases each). In germline, CDR1 is SGHTA, CDR2 FQGTGA. CDR3 size: 17 residues. The V end was cut by 1 base, the J end by 0 bases, with 13 bases between. In DNA, the CDR3 is TGTGCCAGCAGCTTAATTCCCGGGACCTCCTCCTACAATGAGCAGTTCTTC. It is translated as CASSLIPGTSSYNEQFF. The full variable domain, with the rest looked up from reference TRBV7-3 and TRBJ2-1, is GAGVSQTPSNKVTEKGKYVELRCDPISGHTALYWYRQSLGQGPEFLIYFQGTGAADDSGLPNDRFFAVRPEGSVSTLKIQRTERGDSAVYLCASSLIPGTSSYNEQFFGPGTRLTVL.

This chain connects TRBV5-1 to TRBJ2-3; 10 bases are shared with TRBD1. The CDR3 is 16 amino acids. CDR1 is SGHRS, CDR2 YFSETQ, per germline. Trimming cost V 5 bases and J 6 bases; bases outside gene matches: 12. The DNA of the CDR3 is TGCGCCAGCAGTAGGGGACAGGGGACGCCAGGGGATACGCAGTATTTT. Translated: CASSRGQGTPGDTQYF. The entire variable domain, with the rest obtained from reference TRBV5-1 and TRBJ2-3, is as follows: KAGVTQTPRYLIKTRGQQVTLSCSPISGHRSVSWYQQTPGQGLQFLFEYFSETQRNKGNFPGRFSGRQFSNSRSEMNVSTLELGDSALYLCASSRGQGTPGDTQYFGPGTRLTVL.

The chain combines TRBV18 with TRBJ2-3, with D tentatively TRBD1 or TRBD2 (6 bases each). With 5 bases removed from V and 0 bases from J, the gap between germline ends came to 15 bases. CDR3 length: 16 amino acids. The germline CDR1 and CDR2 sequences are KGHSH and LQKENI. CDR3 nucleotide sequence: TGTGCCAGCTCAGTCTTAGGGGGGCTTAGCACAGATACGCAGTATTTT. This encodes CASSVLGGLSTDTQYF.